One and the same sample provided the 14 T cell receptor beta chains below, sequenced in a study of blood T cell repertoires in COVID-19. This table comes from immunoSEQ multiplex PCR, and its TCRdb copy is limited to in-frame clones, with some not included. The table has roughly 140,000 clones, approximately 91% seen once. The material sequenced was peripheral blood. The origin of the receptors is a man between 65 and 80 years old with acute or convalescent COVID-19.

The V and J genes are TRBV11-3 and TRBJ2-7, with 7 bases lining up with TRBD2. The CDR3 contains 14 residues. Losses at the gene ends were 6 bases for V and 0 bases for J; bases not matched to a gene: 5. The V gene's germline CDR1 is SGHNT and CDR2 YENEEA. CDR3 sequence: CASSAGGSSYEQYF. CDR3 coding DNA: TGTGCCAGCAGTGCCGGGGGGAGCTCCTACGAGCAGTACTTC.

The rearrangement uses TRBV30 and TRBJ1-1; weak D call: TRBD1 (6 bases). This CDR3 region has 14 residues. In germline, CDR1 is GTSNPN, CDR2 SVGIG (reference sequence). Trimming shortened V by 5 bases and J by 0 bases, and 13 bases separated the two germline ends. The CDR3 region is CAWPLDSLNTEAFF. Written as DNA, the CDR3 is TGTGCCTGGCCCTTGGACAGCCTGAACACTGAAGCTTTCTTT.

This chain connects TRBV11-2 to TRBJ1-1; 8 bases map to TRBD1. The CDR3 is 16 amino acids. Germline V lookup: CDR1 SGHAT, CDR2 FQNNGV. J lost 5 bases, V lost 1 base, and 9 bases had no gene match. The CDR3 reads CASSLGSTGGWTEAFF. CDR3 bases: TGTGCCAGCAGCTTAGGGTCCACAGGGGGTTGGACTGAAGCTTTCTTT.

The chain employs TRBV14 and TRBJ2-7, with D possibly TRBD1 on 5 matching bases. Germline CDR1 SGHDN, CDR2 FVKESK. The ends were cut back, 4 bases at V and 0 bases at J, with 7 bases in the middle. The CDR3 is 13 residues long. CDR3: CASSRQSSYEQYF. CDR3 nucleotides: TGTGCCAGCAGCCGACAGAGCTCCTACGAGCAGTACTTC.

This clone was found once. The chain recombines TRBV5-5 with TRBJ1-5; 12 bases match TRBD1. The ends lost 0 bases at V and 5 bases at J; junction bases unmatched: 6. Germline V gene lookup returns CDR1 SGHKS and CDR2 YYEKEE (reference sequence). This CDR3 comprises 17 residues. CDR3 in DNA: TGTGCCAGCAGCTTGGGGTGGGACAGGGGGCGCGATCAGCCCCAGCATTTT. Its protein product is CASSLGWDRGRDQPQHF.

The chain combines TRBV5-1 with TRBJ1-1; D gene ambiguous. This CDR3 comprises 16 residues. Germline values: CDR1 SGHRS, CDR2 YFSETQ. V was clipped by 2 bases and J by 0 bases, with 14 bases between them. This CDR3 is CASSFQELVMNTEAFF. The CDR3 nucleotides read TGCGCCAGCAGCTTCCAGGAACTAGTTATGAACACTGAAGCTTTCTTT.

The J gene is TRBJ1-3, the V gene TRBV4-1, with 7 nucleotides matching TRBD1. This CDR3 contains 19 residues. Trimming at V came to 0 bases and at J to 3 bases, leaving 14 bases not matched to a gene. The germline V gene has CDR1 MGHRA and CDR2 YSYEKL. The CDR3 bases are TGCGCCAGCAGCCAAGAATGGGCAGGGGGAAATTTCTTTGGAAACACCATATATTTT. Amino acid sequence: CASSQEWAGGNFFGNTIYF.

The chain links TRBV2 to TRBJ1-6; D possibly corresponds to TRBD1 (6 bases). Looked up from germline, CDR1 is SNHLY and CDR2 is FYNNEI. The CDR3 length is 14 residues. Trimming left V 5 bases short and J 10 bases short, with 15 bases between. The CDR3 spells CASSLQGRDSPLHF. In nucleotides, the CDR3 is TGTGCCAGCAGTTTACAGGGTCGCGACTCACCCCTCCACTTT.

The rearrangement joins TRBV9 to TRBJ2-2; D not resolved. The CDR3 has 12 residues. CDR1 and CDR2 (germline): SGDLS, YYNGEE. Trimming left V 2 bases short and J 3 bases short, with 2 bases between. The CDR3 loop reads CASSVYTGELFF. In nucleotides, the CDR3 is TGTGCCAGCAGCGTCTACACCGGGGAGCTGTTTTTT. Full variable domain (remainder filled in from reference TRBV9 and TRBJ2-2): DSGVTQTPKHLITATGQRVTLRCSPRSGDLSVYWYQQSLDQGLQFLIQYYNGEERAKGNILERFSAQQFPDLHSELNLSSLELGDSALYFCASSVYTGELFFGEGSRLTVL.

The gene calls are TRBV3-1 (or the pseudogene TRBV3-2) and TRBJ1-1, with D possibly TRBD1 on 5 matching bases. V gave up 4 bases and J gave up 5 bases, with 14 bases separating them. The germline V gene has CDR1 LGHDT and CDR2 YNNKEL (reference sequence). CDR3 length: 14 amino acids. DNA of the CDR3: TGTGCCAGCAGCCGGAGGGTGGGGGGAACTGAAGCTTTCTTT. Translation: CASSRRVGGTEAFF.

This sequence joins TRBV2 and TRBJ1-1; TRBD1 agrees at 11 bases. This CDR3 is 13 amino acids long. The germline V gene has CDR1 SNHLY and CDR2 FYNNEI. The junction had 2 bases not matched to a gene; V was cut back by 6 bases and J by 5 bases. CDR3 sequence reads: CASRGDRGTEAFF. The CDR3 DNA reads TGTGCCAGCAGGGGGGACAGGGGGACTGAAGCTTTCTTT.

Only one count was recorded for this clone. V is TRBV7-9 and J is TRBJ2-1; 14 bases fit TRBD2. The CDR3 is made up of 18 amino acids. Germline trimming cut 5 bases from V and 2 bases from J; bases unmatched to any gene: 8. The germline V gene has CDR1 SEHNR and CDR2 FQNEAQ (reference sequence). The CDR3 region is CASSQGTSGSFAYNEQFF. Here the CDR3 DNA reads TGTGCCAGCAGCCAAGGGACTAGCGGGAGTTTCGCCTACAATGAGCAGTTCTTC.

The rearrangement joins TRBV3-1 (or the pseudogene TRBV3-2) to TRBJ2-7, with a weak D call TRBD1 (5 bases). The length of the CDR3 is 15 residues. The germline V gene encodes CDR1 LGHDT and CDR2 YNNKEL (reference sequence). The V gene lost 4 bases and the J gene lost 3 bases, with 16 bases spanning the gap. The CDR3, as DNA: TGTGCCAGCAGCCTTCTAGGGGATAGGGACTACGAGCAGTACTTC. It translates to CASSLLGDRDYEQYF.

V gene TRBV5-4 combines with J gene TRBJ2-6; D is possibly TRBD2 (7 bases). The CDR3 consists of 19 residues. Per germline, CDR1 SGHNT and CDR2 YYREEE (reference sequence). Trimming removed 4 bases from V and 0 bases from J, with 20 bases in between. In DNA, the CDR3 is TGTGCCAGCAGCCTCGACACAGGGAGGGATTTCTCTGGGGCCAACGTCCTGACTTTC. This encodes CASSLDTGRDFSGANVLTF.